The T cell receptor (beta chain) described here comes from a study of T cells after somatic rescue of genetic block. This clone has only one observation. Using immunoSEQ multiplex PCR, the repertoire was profiled, and TCRdb retains in-frame clones only, with some absent. Found here are approximately 100,000 clones, over 80% of them singletons; the top ten hold more than 1.5%. Germline CDR1 reads SGHVS; CDR2 reads FQNEAQ. V shed 4 bases, J shed 6 bases, and the junction held 9 bases outside the gene matches. There are 17 residues in the CDR3. Sample: peripheral blood mononuclear cells (PBMCs). The clonotype was recovered from a woman aged 18-29 years. This chain connects TRBV7-8 to TRBJ2-3; 14 bases are a match to TRBD2. The CDR3 is CASSYPSGLAGVDTQYF. The DNA for the CDR3 is TGTGCCAGCAGCTATCCCTCGGGACTAGCGGGAGTGGATACGCAGTATTTT.